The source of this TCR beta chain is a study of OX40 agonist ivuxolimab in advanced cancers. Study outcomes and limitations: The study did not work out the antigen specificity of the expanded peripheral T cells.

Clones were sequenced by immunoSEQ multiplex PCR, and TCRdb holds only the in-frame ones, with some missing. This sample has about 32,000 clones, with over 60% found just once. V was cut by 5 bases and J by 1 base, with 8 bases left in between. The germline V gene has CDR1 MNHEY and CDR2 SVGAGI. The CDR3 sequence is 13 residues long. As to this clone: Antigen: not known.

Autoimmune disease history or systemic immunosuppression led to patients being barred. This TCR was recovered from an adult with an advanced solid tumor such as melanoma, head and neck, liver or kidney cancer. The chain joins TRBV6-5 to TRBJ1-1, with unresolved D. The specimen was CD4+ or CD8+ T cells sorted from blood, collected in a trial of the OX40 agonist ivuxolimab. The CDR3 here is CASSQDPNTEAFF. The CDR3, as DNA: TGTGCCAGCAGTCAGGACCCGAACACTGAAGCTTTCTTT.